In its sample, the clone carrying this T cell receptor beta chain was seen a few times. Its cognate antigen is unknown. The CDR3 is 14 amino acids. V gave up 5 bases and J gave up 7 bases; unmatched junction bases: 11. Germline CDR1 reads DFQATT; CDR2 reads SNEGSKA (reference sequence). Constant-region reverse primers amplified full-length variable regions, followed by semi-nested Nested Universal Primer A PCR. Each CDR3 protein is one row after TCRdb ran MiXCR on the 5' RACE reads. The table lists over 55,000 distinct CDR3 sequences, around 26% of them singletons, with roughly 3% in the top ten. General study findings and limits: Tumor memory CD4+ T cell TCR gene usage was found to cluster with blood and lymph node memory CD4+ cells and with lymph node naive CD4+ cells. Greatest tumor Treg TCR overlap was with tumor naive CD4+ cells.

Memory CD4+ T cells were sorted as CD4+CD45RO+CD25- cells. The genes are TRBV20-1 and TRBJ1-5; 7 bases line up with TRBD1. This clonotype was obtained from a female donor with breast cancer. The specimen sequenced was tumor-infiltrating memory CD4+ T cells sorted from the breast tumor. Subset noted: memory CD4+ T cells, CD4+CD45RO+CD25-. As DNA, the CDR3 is TGCAGTGCTGATCCCGGGACAGTGGGACAGCCCCAGCATTTT. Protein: CSADPGTVGQPQHF.